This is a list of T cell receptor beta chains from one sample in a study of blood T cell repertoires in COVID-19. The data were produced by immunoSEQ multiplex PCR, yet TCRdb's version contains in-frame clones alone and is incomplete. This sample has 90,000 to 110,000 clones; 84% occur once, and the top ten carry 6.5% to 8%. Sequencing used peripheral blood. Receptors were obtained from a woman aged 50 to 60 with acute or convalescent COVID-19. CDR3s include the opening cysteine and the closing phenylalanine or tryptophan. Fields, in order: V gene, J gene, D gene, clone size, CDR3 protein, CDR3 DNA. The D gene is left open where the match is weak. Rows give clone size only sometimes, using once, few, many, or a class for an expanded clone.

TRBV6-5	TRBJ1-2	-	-	CASSRTDYGYTF	TGTGCCAGCAGTAGGACAGATTATGGCTACACCTTC
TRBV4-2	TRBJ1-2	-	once	CASSPEGGSSYGYTF	TGTGCCAGCAGCCCCGAGGGGGGGTCTAGCTATGGCTACACCTTC
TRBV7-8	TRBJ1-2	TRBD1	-	CASSLGRGTGGVGGYTF	TGTGCCAGCAGCTTAGGTCGCGGGACAGGGGGCGTGGGTGGCTACACCTTC
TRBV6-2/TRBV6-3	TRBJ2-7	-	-	CASSYEVGRGPYEQYF	TGTGCCAGCAGTTATGAGGTGGGGAGAGGCCCCTACGAGCAGTACTTC
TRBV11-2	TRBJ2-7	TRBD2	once	CASSLAGGGYEQYF	TGTGCCAGCAGCTTAGCCGGGGGGGGATACGAGCAGTACTTC
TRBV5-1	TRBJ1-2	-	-	CASSLVGLSYGYTF	TGCGCCAGCAGCTTGGTGGGACTGTCCTATGGCTACACCTTC
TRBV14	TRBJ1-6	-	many	CASSQVSGNSPLHF	TGTGCCAGCAGCCAAGTCTCAGGGAATTCACCCCTCCACTTT
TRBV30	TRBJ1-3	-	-	CAWTQGLDGNTIYF	TGTGCCTGGACACAGGGCCTCGATGGAAACACCATATATTTT
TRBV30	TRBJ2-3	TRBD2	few	CAWVGGSRLGDTQYF	TGTGCCTGGGTCGGGGGGAGCAGGTTGGGAGATACGCAGTATTTT
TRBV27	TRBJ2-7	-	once	CASSLWASSYEQYF	TGTGCCAGCAGTTTATGGGCCAGCTCCTACGAGCAGTACTTC
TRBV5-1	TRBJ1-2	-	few	CASSPGVGYGYTF	TGCGCCAGCAGTCCCGGGGTGGGCTATGGCTACACCTTC
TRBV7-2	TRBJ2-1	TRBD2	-	CASSSPGSGGYNEQFF	TGTGCCAGCAGCTCCCCGGGGAGCGGGGGATACAATGAGCAGTTCTTC
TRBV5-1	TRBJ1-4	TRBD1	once	CASAQTGGIEKLFF	TGCGCCAGCGCTCAAACAGGGGGCATTGAAAAACTGTTTTTT
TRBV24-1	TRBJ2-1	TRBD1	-	CATSDPSPGTGDEQFF	TGTGCCACCAGTGATCCCAGCCCCGGGACAGGGGATGAGCAGTTCTTC
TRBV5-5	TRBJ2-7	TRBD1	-	CASSLSGTGFYEQYF	TGTGCCAGCAGCTTGTCCGGGACAGGGTTCTACGAGCAGTACTTC
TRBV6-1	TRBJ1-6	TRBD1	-	CASSEGGNRGLNNSPLHF	TGTGCCAGCAGTGAAGGGGGAAACAGGGGGCTTAATAATTCACCCCTCCACTTT
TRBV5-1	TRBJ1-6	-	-	CASSLVNPAAGNSPLHF	TGCGCCAGCAGCTTGGTGAACCCGGCGGCGGGCAATTCACCCCTCCACTTT
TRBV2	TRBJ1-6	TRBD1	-	CASSARRGMEGSPLHF	TGTGCCAGCAGCGCCCGCAGGGGGATGGAAGGTTCACCCCTCCACTTT
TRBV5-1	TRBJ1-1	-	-	CASRYRENTEAFF	TGCGCCAGCAGATACCGGGAGAACACTGAAGCTTTCTTT
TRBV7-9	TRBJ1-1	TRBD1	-	CASGQGLNTEAFF	TGTGCCAGCGGACAGGGACTGAACACTGAAGCTTTCTTT
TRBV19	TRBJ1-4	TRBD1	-	CASTRQGGDEKLFF	TGTGCCAGTACCCGACAGGGAGGCGACGAAAAACTGTTTTTT
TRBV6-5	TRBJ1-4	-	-	CASSYRGNEKLFF	TGTGCCAGCAGTTACCGCGGGAATGAAAAACTGTTTTTT
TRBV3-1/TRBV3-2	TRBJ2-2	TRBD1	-	CASSQLLGTGGTGELFF	TGTGCCAGCAGCCAACTCCTGGGGACAGGGGGAACCGGGGAGCTGTTTTTT
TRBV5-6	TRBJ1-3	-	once	CASSLGGSKSGNTIYF	TGTGCCAGCAGCTTGGGCGGCAGTAAGTCTGGAAACACCATATATTTT
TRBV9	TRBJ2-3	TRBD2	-	CASSVLAGGPGDTQYF	TGTGCCAGCAGCGTACTAGCGGGGGGGCCAGGAGATACGCAGTATTTT
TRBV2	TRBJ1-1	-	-	CASKLQANTEAFF	TGTGCCAGCAAACTCCAAGCGAACACTGAAGCTTTCTTT
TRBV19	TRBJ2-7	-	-	CASSDSAKASYEQYF	TGTGCCAGTAGCGACTCCGCCAAGGCTAGCTACGAGCAGTACTTC
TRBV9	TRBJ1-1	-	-	CASSVTGRVNTEAFF	TGTGCCAGCAGCGTTACAGGGAGGGTGAACACTGAAGCTTTCTTT
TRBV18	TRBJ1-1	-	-	CASSPRNTGIGNTEAFF	TGTGCCAGCTCACCACGCAACACAGGGATAGGGAACACTGAAGCTTTCTTT
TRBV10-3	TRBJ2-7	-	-	CAISESRSGEQYF	TGTGCCATCAGTGAGTCTCGCTCAGGCGAGCAGTACTTC
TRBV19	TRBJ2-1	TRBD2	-	CASRDGGVNNEQFF	TGTGCCAGTAGGGACGGGGGGGTTAACAATGAGCAGTTCTTC
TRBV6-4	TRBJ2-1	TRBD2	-	CASSLSGGDDEQFF	TGTGCCAGCTCTCTTAGCGGGGGGGACGATGAGCAGTTCTTC
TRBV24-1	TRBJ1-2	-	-	CATSDWTANYGYTF	TGTGCCACCAGTGATTGGACAGCTAACTATGGCTACACCTTC
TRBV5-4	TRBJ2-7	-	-	CASRLNDYDYEQYF	TGTGCCAGCAGATTGAACGACTATGACTACGAGCAGTACTTC
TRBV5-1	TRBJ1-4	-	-	CASSRDTDAEKLFF	TGCGCCAGCAGCCGGGACACGGACGCTGAAAAACTGTTTTTT
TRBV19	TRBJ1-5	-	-	CASSEQVNQPQHF	TGTGCCAGTAGTGAGCAGGTCAATCAGCCCCAGCATTTT
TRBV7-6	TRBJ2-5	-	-	CASSHPFLQKETQYF	TGTGCCAGCAGCCATCCTTTCCTACAGAAAGAGACCCAGTACTTC
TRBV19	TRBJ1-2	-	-	CASSTQTPGYGYTF	TGTGCCAGTAGTACACAGACACCAGGGTATGGCTACACCTTC
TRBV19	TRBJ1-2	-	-	CASISQGYGYTF	TGTGCCAGTATTTCACAGGGTTATGGCTACACCTTC
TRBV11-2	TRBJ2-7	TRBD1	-	CASSGTGYYEQYF	TGTGCCAGCAGCGGGACAGGGTATTACGAGCAGTACTTC
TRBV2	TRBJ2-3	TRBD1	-	CASSLTGSSTDTQYF	TGTGCCAGCAGTCTGACAGGGTCTAGCACAGATACGCAGTATTTT
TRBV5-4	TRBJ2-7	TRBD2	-	CASSPGLEGNEQYF	TGTGCCAGCAGCCCGGGACTAGAGGGCAACGAGCAGTACTTC
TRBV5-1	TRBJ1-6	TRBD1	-	CASSLGQGSSPLHF	TGCGCCAGCAGCTTGGGACAGGGTAGTTCACCCCTCCACTTT
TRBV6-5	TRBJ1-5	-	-	CASSSTRPPNQPQHF	TGTGCCAGCAGCTCTACTCGTCCACCTAATCAGCCCCAGCATTTT
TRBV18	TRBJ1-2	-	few	CASRAGLQGYGYTF	TGTGCCAGCCGCGCCGGATTACAGGGCTATGGCTACACCTTC
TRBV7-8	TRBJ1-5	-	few	CASSLVSDQPQHF	TGTGCCAGCAGCTTAGTCTCGGATCAGCCCCAGCATTTT
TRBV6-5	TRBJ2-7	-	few	CASSRGSSYEQYF	TGTGCCAGCAGTAGGGGATCTTCCTACGAGCAGTACTTC
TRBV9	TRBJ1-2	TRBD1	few	CASSDWDRDGYTF	TGTGCCAGCAGCGACTGGGACAGGGATGGCTACACCTTC
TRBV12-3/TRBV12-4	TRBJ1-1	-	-	CASSRSRDTEAFF	TGTGCCAGCAGCCGGTCACGGGACACTGAAGCTTTCTTT
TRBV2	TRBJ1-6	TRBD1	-	CASSEGYQGALHF	TGTGCCAGCAGTGAAGGATACCAGGGGGCCCTCCACTTT
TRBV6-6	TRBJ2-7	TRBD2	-	CASSASGGAQYEQYF	TGTGCCAGCAGCGCTAGCGGGGGGGCGCAATACGAGCAGTACTTC
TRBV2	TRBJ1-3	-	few	CASSGYQQGLSGNTIYF	TGTGCCAGCAGTGGGTACCAACAGGGCCTCTCTGGAAACACCATATATTTT
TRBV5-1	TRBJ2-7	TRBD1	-	CASSSGGSEQYF	TGCGCCAGCAGCTCAGGGGGCTCCGAGCAGTACTTC
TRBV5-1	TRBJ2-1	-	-	CASSSQGGDEQFF	TGCGCCAGCAGTTCACAGGGTGGAGATGAGCAGTTCTTC